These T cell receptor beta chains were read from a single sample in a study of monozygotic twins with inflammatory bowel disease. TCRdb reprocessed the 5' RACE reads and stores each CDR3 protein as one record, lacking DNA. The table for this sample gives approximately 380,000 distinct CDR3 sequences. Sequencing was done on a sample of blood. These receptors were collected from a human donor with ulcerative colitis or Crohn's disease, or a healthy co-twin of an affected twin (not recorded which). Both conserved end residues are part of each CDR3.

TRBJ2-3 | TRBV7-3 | CASSLTASSTDTQYF
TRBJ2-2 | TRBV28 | CASSSGTSGELFF
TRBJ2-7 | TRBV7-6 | CASSIWAKSIRRNYEQYF
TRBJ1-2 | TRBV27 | CASSLSPGTGVISYGYTF
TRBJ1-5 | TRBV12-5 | CASGLVLGIGSNQPQHF
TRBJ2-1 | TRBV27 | CASRQGQGAWNEQFF
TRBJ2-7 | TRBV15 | CATSRDWTASSYEQYF
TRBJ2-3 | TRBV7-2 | CASSPGASRTDTQYF
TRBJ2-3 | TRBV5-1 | CASSSEGFAQYF
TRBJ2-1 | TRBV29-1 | CSVPGQGSNEQFF
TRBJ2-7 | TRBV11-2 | CASSLHLTGAYEQYF
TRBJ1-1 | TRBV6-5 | CASSYSGREAFF
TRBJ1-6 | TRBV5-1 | CASSLAGNMAPLHF
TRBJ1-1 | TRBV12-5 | CASGLESLRAEAFF
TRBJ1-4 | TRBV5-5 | CASSLRRRQWANEKLFF
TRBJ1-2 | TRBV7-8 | CASSPRTQGAYGYTF
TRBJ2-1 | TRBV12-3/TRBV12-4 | CASTQTPNRRNEQFF
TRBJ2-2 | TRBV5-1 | CASSLDYLHSSTGELFF
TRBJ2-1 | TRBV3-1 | CASSQDPTGLDNEQFF
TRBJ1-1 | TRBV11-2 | CASSYGAGGRRTEAFF
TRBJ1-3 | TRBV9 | CASSHIPGPSGNTIYF
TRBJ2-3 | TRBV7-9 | CATLRTGADTQYF
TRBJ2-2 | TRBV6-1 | CASSSGGSVTGELFF
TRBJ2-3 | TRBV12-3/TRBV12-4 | CASCFSTDTQYF
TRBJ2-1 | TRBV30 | CAWTGTSYNEQFF
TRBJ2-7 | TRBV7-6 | CASSLTSGDGNEQYF
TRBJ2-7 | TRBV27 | CASSYRGSYEQYF
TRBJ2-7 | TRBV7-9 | CASSLSEGGYSEQYF
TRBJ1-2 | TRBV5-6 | CASSLPYTGGYTF
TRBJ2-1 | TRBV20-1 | CSAARDSIYNEQFF
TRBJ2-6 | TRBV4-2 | CASSQERGLSDRGANVLTF
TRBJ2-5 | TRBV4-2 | CASSQVPGQGIETQYF
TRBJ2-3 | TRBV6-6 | CASVGVTDTQYF
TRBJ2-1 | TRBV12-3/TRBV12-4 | CASKGMSYNEQFF